These 21 T cell receptor beta chains were sequenced from one sample in a study of Ad26.COV2.S vaccination and SARS-CoV-2 variants. Sequencing was performed with immunoSEQ multiplex PCR; in TCRdb, only in-frame clones are kept and a portion is missing. The sample has around 240,000 clones, approximately 88% seen once; the top ten hold about 10%. The treatment denotes: roughly 20 received Ad26.COV2.S at low or high dose, single or two shots; 5 received placebo; per-sample allocation not given. The study sampled participants on day 63 after the first vaccine or placebo injection. The specimen was peripheral blood, collected in a trial of Ad26.COV2.S vaccine versus placebo. The receptors derive from a person between 18 and 65 years old who received the Ad26.COV2.S COVID-19 vaccine or a placebo.

Remarks on this clone: The junction departs from the called germline gene at one end, perhaps through a read error. The chain uses TRBV5-5 and TRBJ2-7, with 10 bases identical to TRBD1. CDR1 and CDR2 (germline): SGHKS, YYEKEE (reference sequence). CDR3 size: 14 residues. Here the CDR3 DNA reads TGTGCCAGCAGCTTGGCCGGGCTTTTGGGACAGGGGATCTTC. Translating it yields CASSLAGLLGQGIF.

The chain is built from TRBV12-3 or TRBV12-4 and TRBJ2-2, with a weak D call TRBD1 (6 bases). V was cut by 6 bases and J by 5 bases, with 10 bases left in between. This CDR3 spans 13 amino acids. Here the CDR3 DNA reads TGTGCCAGCAGACAAACAGGGACCGGGGAGCTGTTTTTT. Translation: CASRQTGTGELFF.

A single count supports this clone. V gene TRBV27 combines with J gene TRBJ1-2; D not resolved. Germline loops: CDR1 MNHEY, CDR2 SMNVEV (reference sequence). V lost 6 bases and J lost 0, with 20 bases in between. The CDR3 is 17 residues long. In nucleotides, the CDR3 is TGTGCCAGCAGCCCTATCCCCGGACGGTTTTCTAACTATGGCTACACCTTC. Protein product: CASSPIPGRFSNYGYTF.

V is TRBV5-1 and J is TRBJ1-5, with D unclear. The ends were cut back, 0 bases at V and 3 bases at J, with 4 bases in the middle. Germline V gene sequence: CDR1 SGHRS, CDR2 YFSETQ. This CDR3 is 13 amino acids long. CDR3 coding DNA: TGCGCCAGCAGCTTGGGACCCAATCAGCCCCAGCATTTT. Its protein product is CASSLGPNQPQHF. Using reference TRBV5-1 and TRBJ1-5 for the parts outside the CDR3, the full variable domain is KAGVTQTPRYLIKTRGQQVTLSCSPISGHRSVSWYQQTPGQGLQFLFEYFSETQRNKGNFPGRFSGRQFSNSRSEMNVSTLELGDSALYLCASSLGPNQPQHFGDGTRLSIL.

This CDR3 reads CSVDWPGGTDTQYF. CDR3 coding DNA: TGCAGCGTTGATTGGCCAGGGGGAACAGATACGCAGTATTTT. The gene calls are TRBV29-1 and TRBJ2-3, with 7 bases matching TRBD1. Per germline, CDR1 SQVTM and CDR2 ANQGSEA. This CDR3 has 14 residues. V dropped 3 bases and J dropped 3; count of bases not matched to a gene: 6.

CDR3 nucleotide sequence: TGTGCCAGCAGTGAAGCGGGCGGCTCCTACGAGCAGTACTTC. Protein sequence: CASSEAGGSYEQYF. The chain has TRBV28 and TRBJ2-7; D might be TRBD2 (6 bases). This CDR3 has 14 residues. Germline CDR1 reads MDHEN; CDR2 reads SYDVKM. Trimming cost V 5 bases and J 0 bases, with 11 bases left between them.

The chain joins TRBV7-9 to TRBJ1-1; 7 bases line up with TRBD1. After removal of 1 base from V and 8 bases from J, the junction contained 7 bases not matched to a gene. The CDR3 is made up of 14 amino acids. CDR1 is SEHNR, CDR2 FQNEAQ, per germline (reference sequence). The CDR3 nucleotides read TGTGCCAGCAGCTTAGTGACAGGGACCGGGGAAGCTTTCTTT. It translates to CASSLVTGTGEAFF.

This clone was picked up one time. The chain combines TRBV2 with TRBJ1-3; unclear D gene. The CDR3 has 14 residues. Deletions cut 4 bases from V and 0 bases from J, with 7 bases between. Looked up from germline, CDR1 is SNHLY and CDR2 is FYNNEI. The CDR3 DNA sequence: TGTGCCAGCAGTGGAGGCACCTCTGGAAACACCATATATTTT. Its protein product is CASSGGTSGNTIYF.

The DNA of the CDR3 is TGTGCCAGCAGCATTAGCGGGAGGGTCACAGATACGCAGTATTTT. Protein sequence: CASSISGRVTDTQYF. The V and J genes are TRBV7-9 and TRBJ2-3, with TRBD2 matching 11 bases. Germline CDR1 reads SEHNR; CDR2 reads FQNEAQ (reference sequence). The CDR3 is 15 residues long. The ends lost 5 bases at V and 2 bases at J; junction bases unmatched: 3.

This CDR3 reads CASSFGQVDSPLHF. The CDR3, as DNA: TGTGCCAGCAGTTTTGGGCAGGTAGATTCACCCCTCCACTTT. The rearrangement joins TRBV6-5 to TRBJ1-6, with D unclear. In germline, CDR1 is MNHEY, CDR2 SVGAGI. The V end lost 4 bases, the J end lost 8 bases, and 12 bases lay between the germline ends. CDR3 length: 14 amino acids.

This rearrangement joins TRBV15 to TRBJ1-1; D remains unclear. With 3 bases removed from V and 0 bases from J, the gap between germline ends came to 8 bases. The germline gives CDR1 LNHNV, CDR2 YYDKDF (reference sequence). CDR3 length equals 14 residues. In DNA, the CDR3 is TGTGCCACCAGCAGCGAGAGAGTGAACACTGAAGCTTTCTTT. It specifies CATSSERVNTEAFF. Full variable domain (remainder filled in from reference TRBV15 and TRBJ1-1): DAMVIQNPRYQVTQFGKPVTLSCSQTLNHNVMYWYQQKSSQAPKLLFHYYDKDFNNEADTPDNFQSRRPNTSFCFLDIRSPGLGDTAMYLCATSSERVNTEAFFGQGTRLTVV.

The chain recombines TRBV27 with TRBJ1-2; 9 positions agree with TRBD1. V lost 2 bases and J lost 2; bases outside the gene matches: 3. This CDR3 region has 15 residues. The germline V gene has CDR1 MNHEY and CDR2 SMNVEV (reference sequence). The CDR3 loop is CASSLDTGGNYGYTF. CDR3 nucleotides: TGTGCCAGCAGTTTAGACACAGGGGGCAACTATGGCTACACCTTC.

This sequence joins TRBV28 and TRBJ2-3, with D perhaps matching TRBD1 or TRBD2 (5 bases each). Germline values: CDR1 MDHEN, CDR2 SYDVKM. The V end lost 8 bases, the J end lost 0 bases, and 15 bases lay between the germline ends. This CDR3 region has 15 residues. The CDR3 is CASDHEGQSTDTQYF. DNA of the CDR3: TGTGCCAGCGACCATGAGGGGCAGAGCACAGATACGCAGTATTTT.

V is TRBV25-1 and J is TRBJ2-1, with TRBD2 matching over 7 bases. Germline trimming cut 2 bases from V and 8 bases from J; bases unmatched to any gene: 9. CDR1 MGHDK and CDR2 SYGVNS come from the germline V gene. CDR3 length equals 15 residues. Written as DNA, the CDR3 is TGTGCCAGCAGTGAAGGACCCCTAGCGGTCCATGAGCAGTTCTTC. Encoded protein: CASSEGPLAVHEQFF.

The rearrangement joins TRBV5-1 to TRBJ2-7, with D perhaps being TRBD1 or TRBD2 (5 bases each). The CDR3 covers 13 residues. The germline V and J ends were trimmed by 0 bases and 4 bases, with 8 bases remaining between them. The germline V gene has CDR1 SGHRS and CDR2 YFSETQ. The CDR3 is CASSLDRRYEQYF. The CDR3 nucleotides are TGCGCCAGCAGCTTGGACAGGAGGTACGAGCAGTACTTC.

The chain couples TRBV3-1 (or the pseudogene TRBV3-2) to TRBJ1-3; D gene uncertain. This CDR3 is built from 16 residues. V lost 4 bases to trimming and J lost 0 bases, with 13 bases between them. Germline CDR1 LGHDT, CDR2 YNNKEL (reference sequence). The CDR3: CASSPRPISSGNTIYF. DNA of the CDR3: TGTGCCAGCAGCCCTCGACCGATTAGCTCTGGAAACACCATATATTTT.

The chain links TRBV28 to TRBJ1-1, with D tentatively TRBD1 (5 bases). Trimming shortened V by 2 bases and J by 0 bases, and 10 bases separated the two germline ends. The germline V gene has CDR1 MDHEN and CDR2 SYDVKM. The CDR3 contains 15 residues. CDR3 sequence reads: CASSLMGEVNTEAFF. The CDR3 DNA reads TGTGCCAGCAGTTTAATGGGGGAGGTGAACACTGAAGCTTTCTTT.

This clone has just one count. The V and J genes are TRBV6-2 or TRBV6-3 and TRBJ2-1; D is perhaps TRBD2 (6 bases). CDR3 length: 16 residues. V was shortened by 0 bases and J by 9 bases, with 18 bases between the two germline ends. Germline V CDR1 and CDR2: MNHEY, SVGEGT. The CDR3 sequence: CASSYSGGNNVGEQFF. Here the CDR3 DNA reads TGTGCCAGCAGTTACTCGGGGGGAAATAACGTCGGTGAGCAGTTCTTC.

This clone was seen a few times. The chain is built from TRBV2 and TRBJ2-1; the D gene could be TRBD1 or TRBD2 (7 bases each). The germline V and J ends were trimmed by 1 base and 7 bases, with 17 bases remaining between them. CDR1 and CDR2 (germline): SNHLY, FYNNEI. This CDR3 spans 16 amino acids. CDR3 DNA sequence: TGTGCCAGCAGTGAAGATCCCAGGGGGGGGTGGAATGAGCAGTTCTTC. As protein: CASSEDPRGGWNEQFF.

The chain couples TRBV19 to TRBJ2-7; the D gene is possibly TRBD2 (5 bases). The CDR3 is 14 amino acids. V lost 1 base and J 2 bases, leaving 9 bases between the germline ends. Per the germline V gene, CDR1 is LNHDA and CDR2 is SQIVND (reference sequence). DNA of the CDR3: TGTGCCAGTAGTATAGGAGGGAGCCCCTACGAGCAGTACTTC. Translated, it gives CASSIGGSPYEQYF. Using reference TRBV19 and TRBJ2-7 for the parts outside the CDR3, the full variable domain is DGGITQSPKYLFRKEGQNVTLSCEQNLNHDAMYWYRQDPGQGLRLIYYSQIVNDFQKGDIAEGYSVSREKKESFPLTVTSAQKNPTAFYLCASSIGGSPYEQYFGPGTRLTVT.

The chain employs TRBV29-1 and TRBJ2-7; D ambiguous. V was clipped by 8 bases and J by 3 bases, with 14 bases between them. The CDR3 spans 12 residues. Per the germline V gene, CDR1 is SQVTM and CDR2 is ANQGSEA. The chain's CDR3 is CSIVVGVYEQYF. The CDR3 bases are TGCAGCATCGTAGTGGGCGTCTACGAGCAGTACTTC.